These 18 T cell receptor beta chains originate from one sample sequenced in a study of early T cells in non-severe SARS-CoV-2 infection. TCRdb called the 5' RACE reads again in MiXCR, with one record for every CDR3 protein. The sample has tens of thousands of distinct CDR3 sequences, about 13% seen once. Sample: whole blood. These receptors originate from an adult who was a healthcare worker with PCR-confirmed SARS-CoV-2 infection or an uninfected control (not recorded which).

At least ten counts were recorded for this clonotype. The chain carries TRBV27 and TRBJ2-7, with D perhaps TRBD1 or TRBD2 (6 bases each). V was pared by 5 bases and J by 4 bases, with 18 bases between. This CDR3 is built from 15 residues. Germline V lookup: CDR1 MNHEY, CDR2 SMNVEV (reference sequence). The CDR3 is CASSLIGGRPYEQYF. CDR3 sequence (DNA): TGTGCCAGCAGTCTTATAGGGGGGAGACCTTACGAGCAGTACTTC.

The V gene is TRBV29-1, the J gene TRBJ2-1; D may be TRBD1 (6 bases). From germline, CDR1 is SQVTM and CDR2 ANQGSEA. This CDR3 has 12 amino acids. The V end was cut by 7 bases, the J end by 9 bases, with 16 bases between. CDR3 amino acids: CSATDSAIEQFF. The DNA for the CDR3 is TGCAGCGCGACGGACAGTGCGATTGAGCAGTTCTTC.

The chain couples TRBV11-2 to TRBJ2-1, with TRBD2 matching 8 bases. This CDR3 has 15 residues. J was trimmed by 2 bases and V by 6 bases; bases with no gene match: 6. Germline CDR1 reads SGHAT; CDR2 reads FQNNGV. The CDR3 loop reads CASRALSGAYNEQFF. The CDR3 bases are TGTGCCAGCAGGGCCCTTAGCGGGGCCTACAATGAGCAGTTCTTC.

This clonotype was picked up many times. V is TRBV2 and J is TRBJ1-2, with D possibly TRBD1 on 5 matching bases. V was shortened by 8 bases and J by 4 bases, with 20 bases between the two germline ends. Germline V CDR1 and CDR2: SNHLY, FYNNEI. The CDR3 covers 15 residues. The CDR3, as DNA: TGTGCCAGCTTCCGGGCCCTCGAGCAGGGCTATGGCTACACCTTC. It specifies CASFRALEQGYGYTF.

This clonotype was recorded at least ten times. J is TRBJ2-5 and V is TRBV5-1; D not resolved. Germline V gene lookup returns CDR1 SGHRS and CDR2 YFSETQ. CDR3 length: 14 residues. Trimming left V 2 bases short and J 1 base short, with 9 bases between. The CDR3 DNA is TGCGCCAGCAGCTTCCGACTTCCCCAAGAGACCCAGTACTTC. Protein sequence: CASSFRLPQETQYF. The entire variable domain, with the rest obtained from reference TRBV5-1 and TRBJ2-5, is as follows: KAGVTQTPRYLIKTRGQQVTLSCSPISGHRSVSWYQQTPGQGLQFLFEYFSETQRNKGNFPGRFSGRQFSNSRSEMNVSTLELGDSALYLCASSFRLPQETQYFGPGTRLLVL.

The table lists this clonotype with a few counts. This rearrangement joins TRBV12-5 to TRBJ2-1, with a possible D match to TRBD1 (5 bases). V was pared by 2 bases and J by 5 bases, with 7 bases between. The CDR3 loop spans 13 amino acids. Germline CDR1 reads LGHNT; CDR2 reads FRNRAP. CDR3 DNA: TGTGCTAGTGGTTTGTCAGGGAACAATGAGCAGTTCTTC. It is translated as CASGLSGNNEQFF.

This clonotype was counted between two and nine times. This rearrangement joins TRBV4-2 to TRBJ2-5, with D unclear. Germline V gene lookup returns CDR1 LGHNA and CDR2 YNFKEQ. The CDR3 contains 17 residues. V was cut by 0 bases and J by 4 bases, with 18 bases left in between. In nucleotides, the CDR3 is TGTGCCAGCAGCCAAGATCGATCTGGCCCGGCGGCAGAGACCCAGTACTTC. This translates into CASSQDRSGPAAETQYF.

This clonotype was observed once. The chain has TRBV9 and TRBJ2-2; weak D call: TRBD2 (6 bases). V lost 3 bases to trimming and J lost 6 bases, with 12 bases between them. The CDR3 is 14 residues long. Germline lookup yields CDR1 SGDLS and CDR2 YYNGEE. The CDR3 protein is CASSARLVPGELFF. CDR3 DNA: TGTGCCAGCAGCGCCCGACTAGTCCCCGGGGAGCTGTTTTTT.

This clonotype was recorded at least ten times. V and J are TRBV20-1 and TRBJ2-7, with D unclear. Trimming shortened V by 0 bases and J by 4 bases, and 7 bases separated the two germline ends. CDR3 size: 12 residues. The germline V gene encodes CDR1 DFQATT and CDR2 SNEGSKA (reference sequence). For the CDR3, the DNA is TGCAGTGCTAGAGATAGGGAATACGAGCAGTACTTC. Its translation: CSARDREYEQYF.

This clonotype showed up just a few times. This sequence joins TRBV12-2 and TRBJ1-2. TRBV12-2 is listed as a pseudogene. The CDR3 sequence is 11 residues long. CDR3: CASPIFHGYTF. The CDR3, as DNA: TGTGCAAGTCCCATTTTCCATGGCTACACCTTC.

This clonotype was found a few times. V usage is TRBV2 and J usage is TRBJ2-4; 7 bases map to TRBD1. CDR3 length: 15 amino acids. V shed 3 bases, J shed 3 bases, and the junction held 5 bases outside the gene matches. Looked up from germline, CDR1 is SNHLY and CDR2 is FYNNEI. In DNA, the CDR3 is TGTGCCAGCAGTGACGGGACAGCCTACAAAAACATTCAGTACTTC. It specifies CASSDGTAYKNIQYF.

This clonotype was counted ten times or more. The gene calls are TRBV20-1 and TRBJ1-6; D not certain. This CDR3 is 12 amino acids long. V lost 2 bases, J lost 5 bases, and 4 bases lay in between. Per germline, CDR1 DFQATT and CDR2 SNEGSKA (reference sequence). This chain's CDR3 is CSARQNNSPLHF. Here the CDR3 DNA reads TGCAGTGCTAGACAAAATAATTCACCCCTCCACTTT.

The chain is built from TRBV9 and TRBJ2-7; perhaps D is TRBD1 or TRBD2 (5 bases each). Looked up from germline, CDR1 is SGDLS and CDR2 is YYNGEE. V was clipped by 3 bases and J by 6 bases, with 13 bases between them. This CDR3 comprises 13 residues. CDR3 amino acids: CASSGDPPGEQYF. DNA of the CDR3: TGTGCCAGCAGCGGGGACCCGCCAGGCGAGCAGTACTTC.

CDR3 region: CASSLSVSSGGYGYTF. CDR3 DNA sequence: TGTGCCAGCAGTTTATCAGTTTCGTCGGGTGGCTATGGCTACACCTTC. This chain joins TRBV27 and TRBJ1-2, with D uncertain. The germline CDR1 and CDR2 sequences are MNHEY and SMNVEV (reference sequence). The CDR3 totals 16 residues. V dropped 0 bases and J dropped 4 bases, with 15 bases sitting between them.

This clonotype was seen ten or more times. The chain employs TRBV14 and TRBJ2-7; TRBD1 agrees at 8 bases. Germline CDR1 SGHDN, CDR2 FVKESK. The CDR3 is 14 residues long. V trimming: 4 bases; J trimming: 4 bases; junction bases outside the gene matches: 6. CDR3 nucleotides: TGTGCCAGCAGCCCGACAGGACAGGGATACGAGCAGTACTTC. It specifies CASSPTGQGYEQYF.

This clonotype has ten or more counts. The V call is TRBV6-5, the J call TRBJ1-6; TRBD1 might be the D (5 bases). Germline loops: CDR1 MNHEY, CDR2 SVGAGI. V lost 1 base, J lost 7 bases, and 14 bases lay in between. CDR3 length equals 16 residues. This chain's CDR3 is CASSYWGPEPNSPLHF. In DNA form, the CDR3 reads TGTGCCAGCAGTTACTGGGGCCCAGAGCCAAATTCACCCCTCCACTTT.

The chain combines TRBV20-1 with TRBJ1-6, with 11 bases lining up with TRBD1. With 3 bases clipped from V and 8 bases from J, the junction kept 12 bases outside the gene matches. The CDR3 length is 17 residues. In germline, CDR1 is DFQATT, CDR2 SNEGSKA (reference sequence). As DNA, the CDR3 is TGCAGTGCTAGGAACCCAGGGACAGGGGGGACTCATTCACCCCTCCACTTT. It encodes CSARNPGTGGTHSPLHF.

This clonotype was seen many times. This sequence joins TRBV5-6 and TRBJ1-5; weak D call: TRBD1 (6 bases). Trimming left V 3 bases short and J 0 bases short, with 13 bases between. The V gene's germline CDR1 is SGHDT and CDR2 YYEEEE. CDR3 length: 16 amino acids. As DNA, the CDR3 is TGTGCCAGCAGCTCCGGGACACCGAATAGCAATCAGCCCCAGCATTTT. Amino acid sequence: CASSSGTPNSNQPQHF. Filled out from reference TRBV5-6 and TRBJ1-5, the complete variable domain reads DAGVTQSPTHLIKTRGQQVTLRCSPKSGHDTVSWYQQALGQGPQFIFQYYEEEERQRGNFPDRFSGHQFPNYSSELNVNALLLGDSALYLCASSSGTPNSNQPQHFGDGTRLSIL.